These T cell receptor beta chains were read from a single sample in a study of regulatory T cells in long-lasting Graves disease. MiXCR, run by TCRdb on the multiplex PCR reads, gives a single entry per CDR3 protein. Of over 450,000 distinct CDR3 sequences detected, 20% to 25% appear once; the ten largest clones hold roughly 7%. Source: peripheral blood mononuclear cells (PBMCs), taken when the disease was refractory, from a patient treated with antithyroid drugs. These receptors were collected from a female donor with Graves disease. CDR3s include the opening cysteine and the closing phenylalanine or tryptophan. The order of the fields is D gene, V gene, clone size, J gene, CDR3 DNA, CDR3 protein. D genes are given only for firm matches. Size is stated for part of the rows, as once, few or many counts, or as a class when the clone is expanded.

d_gene: -
v_gene: TRBV12-3/TRBV12-4
abundance: -
j_gene: TRBJ1-1
CDR3nt: TGTGCCAGCAGCCGATCGACGGGGCACAACACTGAAGCTTTCTTT
CDR3aa: CASSRSTGHNTEAFF

d_gene: -
v_gene: TRBV12-3/TRBV12-4
abundance: few
j_gene: TRBJ1-5
CDR3nt: TGTGCCAGCAGTCATGGACAGATTTCTCAGCCCCAGCATTTT
CDR3aa: CASSHGQISQPQHF

d_gene: -
v_gene: TRBV7-2
abundance: few
j_gene: TRBJ2-7
CDR3nt: TGTGCCAGCAGCTTAGGGCCCCACCAAACCTACGAGCAGTACTTC
CDR3aa: CASSLGPHQTYEQYF

d_gene: -
v_gene: TRBV9
abundance: few
j_gene: TRBJ2-5
CDR3nt: TGTGCCAGCAGCGTAGTCTCATCTGGGGAGACCCAGTACTTC
CDR3aa: CASSVVSSGETQYF

d_gene: -
v_gene: TRBV6-5
abundance: many
j_gene: TRBJ1-2
CDR3nt: TGTGCCAGCAGTTACTATACAGAGTTCTATGGCTACACCTTC
CDR3aa: CASSYYTEFYGYTF

d_gene: TRBD1
v_gene: TRBV27
abundance: many
j_gene: TRBJ2-2
CDR3nt: TGTGCCAGCTTTTCCGGGACAGGGGAGACCGGGGAGCTGTTTTTT
CDR3aa: CASFSGTGETGELFF

d_gene: -
v_gene: TRBV28
abundance: many
j_gene: TRBJ1-1
CDR3nt: TGTGCCAGCAGTTTCCCCTCTGAAGCTTTCTTT
CDR3aa: CASSFPSEAFF

d_gene: -
v_gene: TRBV2
abundance: many
j_gene: TRBJ1-2
CDR3nt: TGTGCCAGCAGTGAATCGGGGCCTAACTTC
CDR3aa: CASSESGPNF

d_gene: -
v_gene: TRBV12-5
abundance: many
j_gene: TRBJ1-2
CDR3nt: TGTGCTAGTGGTCCTCCCGGTCAGGTTTATGGCTACACCTTC
CDR3aa: CASGPPGQVYGYTF

d_gene: -
v_gene: TRBV19
abundance: few
j_gene: TRBJ2-7
CDR3nt: TGTGCCAGTAGTATAGATTTCGCAGGGGCCTACGAGCAGTACTTC
CDR3aa: CASSIDFAGAYEQYF

d_gene: -
v_gene: TRBV20-1
abundance: many
j_gene: TRBJ1-2
CDR3nt: TGCAGTGCTAGAGATCCCCGGGTCTATGGCTACACCTTC
CDR3aa: CSARDPRVYGYTF

d_gene: -
v_gene: TRBV7-3
abundance: few
j_gene: TRBJ2-2
CDR3nt: TGTGCCAGCAGCTCCGAATTTGGGGAGCTGTTTTTT
CDR3aa: CASSSEFGELFF

d_gene: -
v_gene: TRBV19
abundance: many
j_gene: TRBJ1-5
CDR3nt: TGTGCCAGCAGTATCGGGGGTGGTCAGCCCCAGCATTTT
CDR3aa: CASSIGGGQPQHF

d_gene: TRBD2
v_gene: TRBV11-2
abundance: few
j_gene: TRBJ2-3
CDR3nt: TGTGCCAGCAGCTTAAGCGGGAGGACGGCAGATACGCAGTATTTT
CDR3aa: CASSLSGRTADTQYF

d_gene: TRBD2
v_gene: TRBV20-1
abundance: -
j_gene: TRBJ2-5
CDR3nt: TGCAGTGTCCCACGAATAGCGGGGGGGCCGGAGACCCAGTACTTC
CDR3aa: CSVPRIAGGPETQYF

d_gene: -
v_gene: TRBV28
abundance: many
j_gene: TRBJ2-5
CDR3nt: TGTGCCAGCAACGAGAACCAAGGGGAGACCCAGTACTTC
CDR3aa: CASNENQGETQYF

d_gene: -
v_gene: TRBV19
abundance: -
j_gene: TRBJ2-7
CDR3nt: TGTGCCAGTAGTATGGACATACTCTACGAGCAGTACTTC
CDR3aa: CASSMDILYEQYF